This section outlines one TCR beta chain sequence together with its context. Its antigen remains unknown. Healthy bone marrow donors formed the donor group. The data are from a study of cytomegalovirus exposure and HLA in healthy donors. Overall study: Tens of millions of unique TCRs from HLA-typed donors made up an early data release.

The study ran its PCR with 60 Vbeta and 13 Jbeta primers. Assay used: immunoSEQ multiplex PCR; TCRdb lists only in-frame clones, some missing. The data hold 65,000 to 80,000 clones, with roughly three quarters observed a single time. Germline CDR1 SGHVS, CDR2 FQNEAQ. V was pared by 0 bases and J by 2 bases, with 10 bases between. This CDR3 region has 15 residues. Overall study results and limits: The study listed approximately 160 cytomegalovirus-associated TCR beta chains. TCR beta chains associated with HLA were, in a later analysis, more clonally expanded than equally common others.

The receptor comes from a woman aged 35 to 49 in good health and CMV-seropositive. The sample comprised PBMCs. This sequence joins TRBV7-8 and TRBJ2-5; D remains ambiguous. This chain's CDR3 is CASSLARPVQETQYF. CDR3 in DNA: TGTGCCAGCAGCTTAGCGAGGCCGGTTCAAGAGACCCAGTACTTC.